Each of the 21 T cell receptor beta chains below was sequenced from the same sample in a study of T cell repertoires in cytomegalovirus infection (dated by TCRdb to between 2019 and 2020). Per the publication, the treatment or condition label means: in vitro stimulation with specific CMV peptide epitopes to enrich CMV-specific T cells. TCRdb lists the instrument as Illumina HiSeq 1500. Through fastp at Q25 and MiXCR, TCRdb rebuilt clones from the public reads, retaining in-frame beta chains. Identical CDR3 protein sequences are pooled into one entry, listed with their most common genes and DNA. The sample yields just under 500,000 distinct CDR3 sequences; roughly a third were counted once. The ten largest make up about 17% of the sample. These receptors' targets are unknown. The material was cultured PBMCs, obtained from culture after CMV antigen stimulation. Every receptor here comes from a human donor in good health (CMV status not recorded). Some clones in this sample may be carry-over from other donors' samples.

The rearrangement uses TRBV20-1 and TRBJ2-3; possibly TRBD2 for D (6 bases). This CDR3 has 13 amino acids. Germline CDR1 reads DFQATT; CDR2 reads SNEGSKA (reference sequence). Trimming took 4 bases from V and 2 from J, leaving 10 bases between them. This CDR3 is CSANGLTTDTQYF. As DNA, the CDR3 is TGCAGTGCTAACGGACTAACCACAGATACGCAGTATTTT.

CDR3 in DNA: TGTGCCAGCAGCTTAGTCACGGGAGTCTACGAGCAGTACGTC. It specifies CASSLVTGVYEQYV. This chain joins TRBV7-2 and TRBJ2-7; a possible D gene is TRBD2 (6 bases). V was shortened by 1 base and J by 3 bases, with 10 bases between the two germline ends. The CDR3 consists of 14 residues. Germline V gene sequence: CDR1 SGHTA, CDR2 FQGNSA.

This clonotype appeared many times. The CDR3 region is CASSPDLRAGYTF. The CDR3 nucleotides read TGTGCCAGCAGCCCGGACCTTCGAGCTGGCTACACCTTC. This rearrangement joins TRBV3-1 to TRBJ1-2, with D unclear. In germline, CDR1 is LGHDT, CDR2 YNNKEL (reference sequence). The CDR3 loop spans 13 amino acids. With 4 bases removed from V and 7 bases from J, the gap between germline ends came to 13 bases. Variable domain in full (rest from reference TRBV3-1 and TRBJ1-2): DTAVSQTPKYLVTQMGNDKSIKCEQNLGHDTMYWYKQDSKKFLKIMFSYNNKELIINETVPNRFSPKSPDKAHLNLHINSLELGDSAVYFCASSPDLRAGYTFGSGTRLTVV.

In the case of this clonotype: The junction departs from the called germline gene at one end, perhaps through a read error. The V call is TRBV7-2, the J call TRBJ2-1; TRBD2 is a possible D gene (5 bases). Germline lookup yields CDR1 SGHTA and CDR2 FQGNSA. CDR3 length: 16 amino acids. CDR3 region: CASSLVGGSSYNEQLF. CDR3 nucleotides: TGTGCCAGCAGCTTAGTTGGTGGGAGTTCCTACAATGAGCAGTTGTTC. Together with reference TRBV7-2 and TRBJ2-1, the CDR3 gives the full variable domain: GAGVSQSPSNKVTEKGKDVELRCDPISGHTALYWYRQSLGQGLEFLIYFQGNSAPDKSGLPSDRFSAERTGGSVSTLTIQRTQQEDSAVYLCASSLVGGSSYNEQLFGPGTRLTVL.

This clonotype came up a few times. The V and J genes are TRBV7-2 and TRBJ1-6, with TRBD1 as a possible D gene (5 bases). CDR1 and CDR2 (germline): SGHTA, FQGNSA. Trimming cost V 1 base and J 10 bases, with 17 bases left between them. The CDR3 covers 16 residues. CDR3: CASSLDGAPTGSPLHF. For the CDR3, the DNA is TGTGCCAGCAGCTTAGATGGGGCCCCAACGGGATCACCCCTCCACTTT.

This clonotype has more than one count but fewer than ten. The genes are TRBV10-3 and TRBJ2-1, with D perhaps TRBD1 (6 bases). This CDR3 is built from 14 residues. V shed 9 bases and J shed 7 bases, with 19 bases lying between them. Per germline, CDR1 ENHRY and CDR2 SYGVKD. The CDR3 sequence: CAILRDKEGNEQFF. For the CDR3, the DNA is TGTGCCATTTTACGGGACAAAGAGGGGAATGAGCAGTTCTTC.

This chain joins TRBV23-1 and TRBJ1-5, with 8 bases lining up with TRBD1. TRBV23-1 carries the ORF label, with uncertain function. The CDR3 is made up of 19 amino acids. V was clipped by 0 bases and J by 0 bases; unmatched bases: 10. CDR3 amino acids: CASSQSNGTGVHSNQPQHF. The CDR3 DNA sequence: TGCGCCAGCAGTCAATCGAATGGGACAGGAGTTCATAGCAATCAGCCCCAGCATTTT.

At least ten counts were recorded for this clonotype. This chain uses TRBV11-2 with TRBJ2-1; possibly TRBD1 or TRBD2 for D (5 bases each). V was shortened by 5 bases and J by 10 bases, with 18 bases between the two germline ends. Germline values: CDR1 SGHAT, CDR2 FQNNGV. The CDR3 runs 14 residues. The CDR3 is CASSRSSRGFEQFF. The CDR3, as DNA: TGTGCCAGCAGCCGGTCATCTCGGGGCTTCGAGCAGTTCTTC.

This clonotype was seen only a few times. The genes are TRBV6-2 or TRBV6-3 and TRBJ2-2; maybe TRBD1 (6 bases). The CDR3 has 13 residues. Germline V gives CDR1 MNHEY, CDR2 SVGEGT. V lost 7 bases, J lost 6 bases, and 12 bases lay in between. Here the CDR3 DNA reads TGTGCCAGCAACCCTCAGGGGTCCGGGGAGCTGTTTTTT. Translated, it gives CASNPQGSGELFF.

This sequence joins TRBV3-1 and TRBJ2-1, with TRBD2 identical over 10 bases. The CDR3 runs 16 residues. V lost 1 base to trimming and J lost 8 bases; unmatched junction nucleotides: 8. CDR1 LGHDT and CDR2 YNNKEL come from the germline V gene (reference sequence). CDR3 coding DNA: TGTGCCAGCAGCCAAGTTTCCCTAGCGGGAGTAGATGAGCAGTTCTTC. This encodes CASSQVSLAGVDEQFF.

V gene TRBV28 combines with J gene TRBJ2-2; 10 nucleotides align to TRBD2. The V gene end was trimmed by 6 bases and the J gene end by 6 bases; junction bases not matched to a gene: 19. Germline values: CDR1 MDHEN, CDR2 SYDVKM. The CDR3 length is 19 residues. CDR3 amino acids: CASSPRRRVLAGDAGELFF. CDR3 nucleotides: TGTGCCAGCAGCCCCCGGCGCCGGGTCCTAGCGGGAGATGCCGGGGAGCTGTTTTTT. Filled out from reference TRBV28 and TRBJ2-2, the complete variable domain reads DVKVTQSSRYLVKRTGEKVFLECVQDMDHENMFWYRQDPGLGLRLIYFSYDVKMKEKGDIPEGYSVSREKKERFSLILESASTNQTSMYLCASSPRRRVLAGDAGELFFGEGSRLTVL.

In this sample, this clonotype turned up a few times. The chain is built from TRBV4-1 and TRBJ1-2; a weak D match, TRBD1 (5 bases). The V gene lost 1 base and the J gene lost 6 bases, with 9 bases spanning the gap. The CDR3 has 13 residues. CDR1 is MGHRA and CDR2 is YSYEKL in the germline V gene. As DNA, the CDR3 is TGCGCCAGCAGCCAAGTTTTCAGGGATGGCTACACCTTC. Protein: CASSQVFRDGYTF.

This rearrangement joins TRBV14 to TRBJ2-1; 13 bases are a match to TRBD2. Germline values: CDR1 SGHDN, CDR2 FVKESK. Unmatched junction bases numbered 13, after V lost 4 bases and J lost 7 bases. This CDR3 has 18 residues. The CDR3 region has the DNA TGTGCCAGCAGCCTTCGCCTTGGACTAGCGGGAGAGGCTAATGAGCAGTTCTTC. This sequence encodes CASSLRLGLAGEANEQFF.

The V and J genes are TRBV19 and TRBJ2-1; 8 nucleotides match TRBD2. J lost 0 bases, V lost 6 bases, and 7 bases had no gene match. In germline, CDR1 is LNHDA, CDR2 SQIVND (reference sequence). The CDR3 extends over 16 amino acids. CDR3 region: CASRQIAGSSYNEQFF. In DNA, the CDR3 is TGTGCCAGTAGGCAGATAGCGGGGAGCTCCTACAATGAGCAGTTCTTC.

The rearrangement uses TRBV29-1 and TRBJ2-2, with 10 positions matching TRBD1. CDR1 is SQVTM, CDR2 ANQGSEA, per germline. With V trimmed by 0 bases and J by 6 bases, 4 bases remained unmatched. This CDR3 contains 15 residues. CDR3 DNA: TGCAGCGTTGAAGATGGGGGACAGGGGCCCGGGGAGCTGTTTTTT. Translated: CSVEDGGQGPGELFF.

The rearrangement joins TRBV27 to TRBJ2-3; unclear D gene. Looked up from germline, CDR1 is MNHEY and CDR2 is SMNVEV (reference sequence). V lost 6 bases, J lost 1 base, and 11 bases lay in between. This CDR3 region has 14 residues. The CDR3 coding sequence is TGTGCCAGCAGGGATCTTGGGGGCACAGATACGCAGTATTTT. As protein: CASRDLGGTDTQYF.

This clonotype was counted a few times. This sequence joins TRBV4-2 and TRBJ2-5; D possibly corresponds to TRBD2 (6 bases). The CDR3 has 15 residues. The ends were cut back, 1 base at V and 3 bases at J, with 12 bases in the middle. Germline CDR1 LGHNA, CDR2 YNFKEQ. In DNA form, the CDR3 reads TGTGCCAGCAGCCAAGTTTTGCGGGATGAAGAGACCCAGTACTTC. This encodes CASSQVLRDEETQYF.

This clonotype was seen a few times. The CDR3 region is CASSFRSYNSPLHF. DNA of the CDR3: TGTGCCAGCAGCTTCAGGAGCTATAATTCACCCCTCCACTTT. The chain links TRBV28 to TRBJ1-6; D remains unclear. The CDR3 extends over 14 amino acids. The V and J ends lost 6 bases and 3 bases respectively, with 9 bases between them. The V gene's germline CDR1 is MDHEN and CDR2 SYDVKM.

V usage is TRBV7-2 and J usage is TRBJ2-5; 10 positions agree with TRBD1. Germline V gene sequence: CDR1 SGHTA, CDR2 FQGNSA. V gave up 6 bases and J gave up 6 bases; unmatched junction bases: 10. There are 15 residues in the CDR3. The CDR3 DNA follows: TGTGCCAGCAGTACCGGGACAGGGGTTTCGAAGACCCAGTACTTC. Protein sequence: CASSTGTGVSKTQYF. Complete variable domain (other parts from reference TRBV7-2 and TRBJ2-5): GAGVSQSPSNKVTEKGKDVELRCDPISGHTALYWYRQSLGQGLEFLIYFQGNSAPDKSGLPSDRFSAERTGGSVSTLTIQRTQQEDSAVYLCASSTGTGVSKTQYFGPGTRLLVL.

The J gene is TRBJ2-5, the V gene TRBV29-1; possible D gene TRBD2, 6 bases. The CDR3 runs to 12 residues. V lost 4 bases to trimming and J lost 2 bases, with 8 bases between them. Germline CDR1 and CDR2: SQVTM and ANQGSEA. The CDR3 DNA reads TGCAGCGTTGCGGAGGGACAAGAGACCCAGTACTTC. Translation: CSVAEGQETQYF. The variable domain in full, completed from reference TRBV29-1 and TRBJ2-5, reads SAVISQKPSRDICQRGTSLTIQCQVDSQVTMMFWYRQQPGQSLTLIATANQGSEATYESGFVIDKFPISRPNLTFSTLTVSNMSPEDSSIYLCSVAEGQETQYFGPGTRLLVL.

This clonotype was detected only a few times. The chain couples TRBV7-6 to TRBJ2-5; D possibly matches TRBD1 or TRBD2 (7 bases each). Germline CDR1 is SGHVS and CDR2 is FNYEAQ. This CDR3 comprises 19 residues. V shed 5 bases and J shed 4 bases, with 29 bases lying between them. CDR3 bases: TGTGCCAGCAGCCCGCAGGGGGGGGGACCTTCCTCAAGGCTAGAGACCCAGTACTTC. Encoded protein: CASSPQGGGPSSRLETQYF.